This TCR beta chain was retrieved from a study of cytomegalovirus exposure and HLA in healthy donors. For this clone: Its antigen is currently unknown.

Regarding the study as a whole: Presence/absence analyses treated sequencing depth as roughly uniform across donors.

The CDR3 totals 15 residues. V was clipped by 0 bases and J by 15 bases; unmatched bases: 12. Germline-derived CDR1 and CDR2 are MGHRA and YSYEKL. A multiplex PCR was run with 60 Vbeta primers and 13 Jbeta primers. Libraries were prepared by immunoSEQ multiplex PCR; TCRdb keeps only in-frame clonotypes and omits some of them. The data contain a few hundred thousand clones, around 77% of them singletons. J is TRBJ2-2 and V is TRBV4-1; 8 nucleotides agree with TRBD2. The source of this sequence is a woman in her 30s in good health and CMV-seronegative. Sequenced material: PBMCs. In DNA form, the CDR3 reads TGCGCCAGCAGCCAAGAAGAACTAGCGGTCCTAGGGTTGTTTTTT. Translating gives CASSQEELAVLGLFF.